The 2 T cell receptor beta chains below all came from one sample that was sequenced in a study of blood T cell repertoires in COVID-19. The table came from immunoSEQ multiplex PCR; TCRdb's copy has only in-frame clones and leaves some out. The sample contains approximately 81,000 clones, around 82% of which appear only once. Material for sequencing was peripheral blood. These receptors all come from a human donor in a cohort sampled during active COVID-19.

In this sample, this clone turned up once. The chain uses TRBV3-1 (or the pseudogene TRBV3-2) and TRBJ2-7; D gene uncertain. Trimming took off 1 base at V and 1 base at J, with 8 bases between the two ends. The CDR3 runs to 14 residues. Germline V CDR1 and CDR2: LGHDT, YNNKEL (reference sequence). DNA of the CDR3: TGTGCCAGCAGCCAAGGGCCCGCATCCTACGAGCAGTACTTC. Amino acid sequence: CASSQGPASYEQYF.

The chain employs TRBV6-6 and TRBJ1-3, with D perhaps matching TRBD1 (5 bases). Germline values: CDR1 MNHNY, CDR2 SVGAGI (reference sequence). The CDR3 has 14 residues. The germline V and J ends were trimmed by 10 bases and 6 bases, with 19 bases remaining between them. This chain's CDR3 is CATCRGSGTNTIYF. The DNA of the CDR3 is TGTGCCACCTGTCGCGGGAGCGGGACAAACACCATATATTTT.